Listed here is a single TCR beta chain. Its antigen is currently not known. No clone much larger than this one lies a single base away; base qualities are absent. Inclusive of the bounding cysteine and phenylalanine, the CDR3 is 14 residues long. Solely the CDR3 DNA is kept, with 42 bases framed from the first base. The germline V gene specifies SGHAT as CDR1 and FQNNGV as CDR2. V is pared back by 5 bases and J by 0 bases, with 11 bases lying between the germline termini. Separate from the approximately 700-subject first cohort, the validation cohort of 90 to 150 subjects was the group to which the donors belonged. This record belongs to a study of cytomegalovirus exposure and HLA in healthy donors (dated by TCRdb to 2015 to 2018). For context, the study as a whole: According to a later analysis, one platform produced both the 110 or so validation repertoires and the roughly 650 repertoires of the first cohort. The study aimed to test whether signatures of past pathogen exposure could be identified by cataloging public T cell receptors. Along with the roughly 670-subject first cohort, a separate validation cohort of over a hundred different subjects was used. To predict cytomegalovirus infection status, the study combined high-throughput TCR immunosequencing, statistical association of individual TCRs with disease status, and machine learning. Study-level results and caveats: In both the original and validation cohorts, the classifier was reported to diagnose cytomegalovirus status with high specificity and sensitivity. Three of the identified cytomegalovirus-associated TCR beta chains were confirmed in vitro to be specific for cytomegalovirus antigens. While some public TCRs were present in many individuals, most TCR sequences turned up only very rarely across donors. According to the authors, the approach could potentially be generalized to other disease states and immunological phenotypes. A total of 150 to 200 TCR beta chains were listed by the study as associated with cytomegalovirus. All 110 or so repertoires were used to score co-occurrence in the validation cohort in a later analysis, because that analysis had no HLA typing for the cohort. Subsequent analysis determined that TCRs grouped into clusters in the first cohort also showed a tendency toward co-occurrence across the roughly 120 validation repertoires, and 94% of cluster scores exceeded 0.

The protocol used for the library was the immunoSEQ multiplex PCR assay. Concerning the study's data processing: A statistical classification framework was built to diagnose cytomegalovirus status from the catalog of TCR beta chain sequences. Imported from immuneACCESS, the table was reduced by TCRdb to in-frame sequences with V and J called. These copies leave out some clones; in studies compared against another copy, an unresolved V gene accounts for under half, and the cause of the remainder is not known. The DNA gave D and trimming, while V, J and clone size come from that table. For this sample there are over 200,000 clones; 80% to 90% appear just once. About 3% of the sample belongs to the ten largest clones.

This receptor was identified in a woman aged 18-35 years in good health and CMV-seronegative. The V gene is TRBV11-2 and the J gene is TRBJ2-7, and the D gene may be TRBD2, 5 bases matching. Sequences were obtained from PBMCs. CDR3 region: CASSPGSGSYEQYF. The sequenced DNA: TGTGCCAGCAGCCCGGGGAGCGGCTCCTACGAGCAGTACTTC.